This T cell receptor beta chain was recovered during a study of blood T cell repertoires in COVID-19. Study information: The samples span acute and convalescent COVID-19 from the United States, Italy and Spain. T cells, B-cell-depleted T cells, or PBMCs provided the cDNA or gDNA that served as material.

Germline CDR1 is MDHEN and CDR2 is SYDVKM. The V and J ends lost 3 bases and 8 bases respectively, with 13 bases between them. The length of the CDR3 is 13 residues. Per the study methods: Amplified reference gene primers provided the basis for estimating nucleated cell counts. This table comes from immunoSEQ multiplex PCR, and its TCRdb copy is limited to in-frame clones, with some not included. The DNA was the basis for D and trimming; V, J and clone size are from that table. The table has about 70,000 clones, 75% to 80% seen once; the top ten hold roughly 6.3%. In this sample, this clone turned up a few times.

This chain joins TRBV28 and TRBJ1-2; unclear D gene. Sequenced sample: peripheral blood. This clonotype was obtained from an older woman with acute or convalescent COVID-19. The CDR3: CASSFNSFGGYTF. The CDR3 DNA reads as TGTGCCAGCAGTTTCAACAGCTTCGGCGGCTACACCTTC.